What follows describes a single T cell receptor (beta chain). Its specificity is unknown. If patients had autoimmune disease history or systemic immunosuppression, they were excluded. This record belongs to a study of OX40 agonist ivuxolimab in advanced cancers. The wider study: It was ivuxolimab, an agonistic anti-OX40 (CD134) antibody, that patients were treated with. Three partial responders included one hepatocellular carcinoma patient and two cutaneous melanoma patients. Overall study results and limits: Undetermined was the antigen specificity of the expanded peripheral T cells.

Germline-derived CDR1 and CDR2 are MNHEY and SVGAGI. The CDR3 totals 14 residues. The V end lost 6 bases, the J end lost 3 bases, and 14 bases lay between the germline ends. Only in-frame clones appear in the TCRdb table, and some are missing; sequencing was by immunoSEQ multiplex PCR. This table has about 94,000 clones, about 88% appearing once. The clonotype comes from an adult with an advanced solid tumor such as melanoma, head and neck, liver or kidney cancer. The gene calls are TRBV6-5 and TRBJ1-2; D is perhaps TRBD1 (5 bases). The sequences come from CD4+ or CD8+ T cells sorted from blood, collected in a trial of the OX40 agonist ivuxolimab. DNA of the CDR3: TGTGCCAGCAGGCAGCTGGGGGGGTACTATGGCTACACCTTC. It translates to CASRQLGGYYGYTF.